The 8 T cell receptor beta chains reported below all come from one sample, sequenced in a study of quantifying T cell responses using KT2 cells. For the study at large: RNA was reverse transcribed with TCR alpha and beta constant-region primers.

The cDNA 3' end received a ligated oligonucleotide with a UMI. An equimolar mix of RC1.1 and RC1.2 primed the beta chain across TRBC1 and TRBC2. Each CDR3 protein gets one entry after TCRdb re-called the UMI-ligation and nested PCR reads with MiXCR. The table includes 40,000 to 50,000 distinct CDR3 sequences, over 15% detected once. The sequencing input was PBMCs spiked with cells of the T cell clone KT2. These receptors all come from a human donor.

The V and J genes are TRBV9 and TRBJ2-7, with D tentatively TRBD1 (5 bases). The V gene lost 3 bases and the J gene lost 3 bases, with 13 bases spanning the gap. Germline lookup yields CDR1 SGDLS and CDR2 YYNGEE. The CDR3 covers 14 residues. The chain's CDR3 is CASSAAAGNYEQYF. CDR3 nucleotides: TGTGCCAGCAGCGCCGCCGCAGGGAACTACGAGCAGTACTTC. Combining the CDR3 with reference TRBV9 and TRBJ2-7 gives the whole variable domain DSGVTQTPKHLITATGQRVTLRCSPRSGDLSVYWYQQSLDQGLQFLIQYYNGEERAKGNILERFSAQQFPDLHSELNLSSLELGDSALYFCASSAAAGNYEQYFGPGTRLTVT.

This clonotype was recorded many times. The CDR3 spells CASRASREEQFF. The CDR3 DNA follows: TGTGCCAGCAGGGCCTCCCGAGAAGAGCAGTTCTTC. The chain is built from TRBV12-3 or TRBV12-4 and TRBJ2-1, with unresolved D. Trimming removed 6 bases at V and 10 bases at J, with 13 bases between. The CDR3 length is 12 residues.

The chain has TRBV29-1 and TRBJ2-1; a weak D match, TRBD1 (6 bases). Looked up from germline, CDR1 is SQVTM and CDR2 is ANQGSEA. This CDR3 is built from 14 residues. The germline V and J ends were trimmed by 7 bases and 3 bases, with 16 bases remaining between them. CDR3 protein: CSGEDSYHYNEQFF. CDR3 coding DNA: TGCAGCGGTGAGGACAGTTATCACTACAATGAGCAGTTCTTC.

This clonotype was observed a few times. The gene calls are TRBV11-2 and TRBJ1-3; D gene ambiguous. Deletions cut 5 bases from V and 6 bases from J, with 8 bases between. In germline, CDR1 is SGHAT, CDR2 FQNNGV. The CDR3 runs to 12 residues. The CDR3 coding sequence is TGTGCCAGCAGCCGATCGGTAAACACCATATATTTT. It specifies CASSRSVNTIYF.

This chain connects TRBV4-3 to TRBJ1-6; 8 nucleotides align to TRBD1. J gave up 13 bases and V 4 bases, and 9 bases lay outside the gene matches. Germline V gene sequence: CDR1 LGHNA, CDR2 YSLEER. The CDR3 spans 14 residues. DNA of the CDR3: TGCGCCAGCAGCCCTGGACAGGGTCCTGGGCCCCTCCACTTT. Encoded protein: CASSPGQGPGPLHF.

The chain has TRBV4-1 and TRBJ1-5; TRBD1 is a possible D gene (5 bases). The ends were cut back, 1 base at V and 5 bases at J, with 21 bases in the middle. The CDR3 has 18 amino acids. The germline CDR1 and CDR2 sequences are MGHRA and YSYEKL. The DNA for the CDR3 is TGCGCCAGCAGCCAAGGGGAGGTTCCGGGGCGAATCGATCAGCCCCAGCATTTT. Protein: CASSQGEVPGRIDQPQHF.

There are many counts of this clonotype. This chain links TRBV20-1 with TRBJ2-7, with D possibly being TRBD2 (5 bases). CDR3 length: 11 amino acids. Germline CDR1 and CDR2: DFQATT and SNEGSKA (reference sequence). V was pared by 3 bases and J by 5 bases, with 8 bases between. As DNA, the CDR3 is TGCAGTGCTAGTCGGGGTGACGAGCAGTACTTC. Its translation is CSASRGDEQYF.

This chain uses TRBV7-8 with TRBJ2-1; TRBD1 is a possible D gene (6 bases). Trimming took 4 bases from V and 5 from J, leaving 15 bases between them. This CDR3 has 15 amino acids. Germline CDR1 is SGHVS and CDR2 is FQNEAQ. DNA for the CDR3: TGTGCCAGCAGCTCGTCCGGGACACGGAACAATGAGCAGTTCTTC. It specifies CASSSSGTRNNEQFF.